The rows below give T cell receptor beta chains drawn from one sample of a study of CD8 T cells in Susac syndrome. TCRdb itself ran the immunoSEQ multiplex PCR reads through MiXCR, one entry per CDR3 protein. The sample records hundreds of thousands of distinct CDR3 sequences, about 94% being singletons. The specimen was CD4+ T cells from PBMCs. The receptors stem from a human donor with Susac syndrome. CDR3s leave out the opening cysteine and the closing phenylalanine or tryptophan. Each record gives: J gene, V gene, CDR3 protein.

j_call: TRBJ2-3
v_call: TRBV18
cdr3_aa: ASSPQPGVATDTQY

j_call: TRBJ2-2
v_call: TRBV9
cdr3_aa: ASRPGEGRSTNTGELF

j_call: TRBJ2-5
v_call: TRBV7-2
cdr3_aa: ASSSPKETQY

j_call: TRBJ2-2
v_call: TRBV30
cdr3_aa: AWPGHENTGELF

j_call: TRBJ2-2
v_call: TRBV9
cdr3_aa: ASSVEGQLTGELF

j_call: TRBJ1-2
v_call: TRBV12-3/TRBV12-4
cdr3_aa: ASNLGGNDYGYT

j_call: TRBJ2-1
v_call: TRBV12-3/TRBV12-4
cdr3_aa: ASTLAGMLNEQF

j_call: TRBJ2-7
v_call: TRBV12-3/TRBV12-4
cdr3_aa: ASKQASTGGSEQY

j_call: TRBJ2-2
v_call: TRBV19
cdr3_aa: ASRLAGGPYANTGELF

j_call: TRBJ2-5
v_call: TRBV20-1
cdr3_aa: SASGGGGQETQY

j_call: TRBJ2-7
v_call: TRBV7-2
cdr3_aa: ASSPNPDNAYEQY

j_call: TRBJ2-2
v_call: TRBV12-3/TRBV12-4
cdr3_aa: ASSHAAGARPGELF

j_call: TRBJ2-1
v_call: TRBV3-1
cdr3_aa: ASSQESYYYNEQF

j_call: TRBJ2-7
v_call: TRBV29-1
cdr3_aa: SVFGSPYEQY

j_call: TRBJ2-3
v_call: TRBV24-1
cdr3_aa: ATSDPGQPSTDTQY

j_call: TRBJ1-3
v_call: TRBV5-1
cdr3_aa: ASSKQQGTGNTIY

j_call: TRBJ1-6
v_call: TRBV9
cdr3_aa: ASSAEVTPYNSPLH

j_call: TRBJ1-1
v_call: TRBV29-1
cdr3_aa: SVERGVGEAF

j_call: TRBJ1-3
v_call: TRBV30
cdr3_aa: AWSVLGWTLDSGNTIY

j_call: TRBJ2-1
v_call: TRBV6-2/TRBV6-3
cdr3_aa: ASSSGAPYNEQF

j_call: TRBJ2-1
v_call: TRBV10-3
cdr3_aa: AITQAGGEQF

j_call: TRBJ2-5
v_call: TRBV20-1
cdr3_aa: SARSEETQY

j_call: TRBJ2-3
v_call: TRBV18
cdr3_aa: ASSPLRASTDTQY

j_call: TRBJ2-2
v_call: TRBV6-2/TRBV6-3
cdr3_aa: ASSYERVDTGELF

j_call: TRBJ2-1
v_call: TRBV4-2
cdr3_aa: ASSRLAGEAGEQF

j_call: TRBJ1-5
v_call: TRBV28
cdr3_aa: ASSSPQGDNQPQH

j_call: TRBJ2-3
v_call: TRBV12-3/TRBV12-4
cdr3_aa: ASSPRTSGTSTDTQY

j_call: TRBJ1-2
v_call: TRBV5-5
cdr3_aa: ASSLGRGSYGYT

j_call: TRBJ2-2
v_call: TRBV24-1
cdr3_aa: ATSVDGPTGELF

j_call: TRBJ2-5
v_call: TRBV15
cdr3_aa: ATSAQGRETQY

j_call: TRBJ1-2
v_call: TRBV3-1
cdr3_aa: ASSPTGSWGYT

j_call: TRBJ1-4
v_call: TRBV28
cdr3_aa: ASAGGDGEKLF

j_call: TRBJ1-2
v_call: TRBV30
cdr3_aa: AWSLPDRSKGYT

j_call: TRBJ2-2
v_call: TRBV12-3/TRBV12-4
cdr3_aa: ASSLVGGNTGELF